These 2 T cell receptor beta chains originate from one sample sequenced in a study of beta chain features in type 1 diabetes (dated by TCRdb to about 2018). Library prep was done by the immunoSEQ multiplex PCR assay. All of the isolated RNA was reverse transcribed with the High Capacity cDNA Reverse Transcription Kit, so expressed TCRB transcripts were sequenced. What TCRdb holds here is the immuneACCESS table cut down to in-frame rearrangements. Part of the clones is not present; checked against another copy, under half of the missing clones reflect an unresolved V gene, and the others are unexplained. For this sample there are about 350,000 clones; around 19% appear just once. The ten top clones hold 0.044% of the sample. Sequencing was carried out using naive CD4+ T cells from blood. Reading the label with the study, this specimen's cell subset or site is: true naive CD4+ T cells. These receptors originate from a woman aged 18-29 years in good health.

This clone showed up just a few times. The J gene is TRBJ1-5, the V gene TRBV4-1; the D gene is possibly TRBD1 (5 bases). The CDR3 is made up of 16 amino acids. Deletions cut 0 bases from V and 6 bases from J, with 15 bases between. Germline V gives CDR1 MGHRA, CDR2 YSYEKL. The CDR3 sequence: CASSQDHPGPAQPQHF. The CDR3 DNA follows: TGCGCCAGCAGCCAAGATCATCCAGGGCCGGCTCAGCCCCAGCATTTT.

The J gene is TRBJ2-7, the V gene TRBV6-6, with 10 bases lining up with TRBD2. V lost 8 bases and J lost 3; bases outside the gene matches: 4. CDR1 and CDR2 from the germline V gene are MNHNY and SVGAGI (reference sequence). The CDR3 loop spans 13 amino acids. Written as DNA, the CDR3 is TGTGCCAGCGCTAGCGGGAGTTTCTACGAGCAGTACTTC. It codes for CASASGSFYEQYF.